This TCR beta chain was sequenced in a study of CD8 T cells in ankylosing spondylitis. Study-wide results and limits: The authors found the disease-linked clones to be CD8+ and relatively rare in peripheral blood.

CDR3 length: 14 residues. Trimming took off 4 bases at V and 4 bases at J, with 11 bases between the two ends. The germline V gene encodes CDR1 SGHRS and CDR2 YFSETQ. Comment on this clonotype: What it binds is unknown.

Using its own MiXCR run on the 5' RACE reads, TCRdb lists one record per CDR3 protein. This sample carries hundreds of thousands of distinct CDR3 sequences, less than 25% of them seen once, and the ten largest clones take 3.5%. Material: blood, either unsorted or a sorted T cell fraction (not recorded which). The chain combines TRBV5-1 with TRBJ2-2; possibly TRBD2 for D (5 bases). The receptor's source is a female donor with ankylosing spondylitis or in good health (not recorded which). This CDR3 is CASSVDLLTGELFF. The CDR3 nucleotides are TGCGCCAGCAGCGTGGACTTGCTCACCGGGGAGCTGTTTTTT.